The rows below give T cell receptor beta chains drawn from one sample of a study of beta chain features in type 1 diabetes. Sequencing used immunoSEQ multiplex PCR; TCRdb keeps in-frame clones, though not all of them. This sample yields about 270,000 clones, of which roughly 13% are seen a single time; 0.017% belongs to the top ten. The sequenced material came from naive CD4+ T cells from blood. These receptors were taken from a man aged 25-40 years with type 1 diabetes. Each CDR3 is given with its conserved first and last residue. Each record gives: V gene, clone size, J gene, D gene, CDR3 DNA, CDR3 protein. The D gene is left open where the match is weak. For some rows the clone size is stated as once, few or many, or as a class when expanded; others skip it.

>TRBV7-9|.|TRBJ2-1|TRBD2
TGTGCCAGCAGCTTAGGCGGGAGTCTGAATGAGCAGTTCTTC
CASSLGGSLNEQFF
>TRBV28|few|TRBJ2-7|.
TGTGCCAGCGGCAACACCTACGAGCAGTACTTC
CASGNTYEQYF
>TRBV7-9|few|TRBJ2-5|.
TGTGCCAGCAGCGCACCCAGGGGTTACCAAGAGACCCAGTACTTC
CASSAPRGYQETQYF
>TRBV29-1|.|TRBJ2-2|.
TGCAGCGTTGATGGTCGGGGGAACACCGGGGAGCTGTTTTTT
CSVDGRGNTGELFF
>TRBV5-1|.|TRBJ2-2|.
TGCGCCAGCACGAGTAATCATAACACCGGGGAGCTGTTTTTT
CASTSNHNTGELFF
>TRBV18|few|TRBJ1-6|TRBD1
TGTGCCAGCTCACCAACGGGACAGGGCTATTCACCCCTCCACTTT
CASSPTGQGYSPLHF
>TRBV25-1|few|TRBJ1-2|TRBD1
TGTGCCAGCAAAACCGGGACAGGGAATGGCTACACCTTC
CASKTGTGNGYTF
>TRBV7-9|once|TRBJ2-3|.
TGTGCCAGCAGCCAGGGGCCCTCTTCCACAGATACGCAGTATTTT
CASSQGPSSTDTQYF
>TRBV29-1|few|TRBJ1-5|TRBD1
TGCAGCGTGGGACAGGGAGGCAATCAGCCCCAGCATTTT
CSVGQGGNQPQHF
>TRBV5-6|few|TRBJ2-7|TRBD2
TGTGCCAGCAGCTTGGGGCGGGAGGGCCGGACTTACTTC
CASSLGREGRTYF
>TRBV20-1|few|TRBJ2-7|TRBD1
TGCAGCGGGACAGACACCTACGAGCAGTACTTC
CSGTDTYEQYF
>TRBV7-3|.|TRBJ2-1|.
TGTGCCAGCAGCTTAAATACAGACGGCAATGAGCAGTTCTTC
CASSLNTDGNEQFF
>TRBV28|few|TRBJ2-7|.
TGTGCCAGCATAGGAGGAAACGAGCAGTACTTC
CASIGGNEQYF
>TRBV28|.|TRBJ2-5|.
TGTGCCAGCAGCCGTTATCGCCAGCAAGAGACCCAGTACTTC
CASSRYRQQETQYF
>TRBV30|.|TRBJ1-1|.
TGTGCCTGGAGTCGCGGGGACACTGAAGCTTTCTTT
CAWSRGDTEAFF
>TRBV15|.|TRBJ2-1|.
TGTGCCACCAGCAGAGATCGGGGGGCATACAATGAGCAGTTCTTC
CATSRDRGAYNEQFF
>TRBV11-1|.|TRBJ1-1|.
TGTGCCAGCAGCTTAGATGGCGGCGTGAACACTGAAGCTTTCTTT
CASSLDGGVNTEAFF
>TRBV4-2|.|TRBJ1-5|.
TGTGCCAGCAGCCAAGATCGGGGGGCAGGAGCAACTCAGCCCCAGCATTTT
CASSQDRGAGATQPQHF
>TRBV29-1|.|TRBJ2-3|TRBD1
TGCAGCGCCAACGCAGGGGGAGGCACAGATACGCAGTATTTT
CSANAGGGTDTQYF
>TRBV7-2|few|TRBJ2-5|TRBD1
TGTGCCAGCAGCCCGGGACAGGGTGAGACCCAGTACTTC
CASSPGQGETQYF
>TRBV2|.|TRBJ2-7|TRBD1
TGTGCCAGCAGTGAAATGGGACAGAGCTCCTACGAGCAGTACTTC
CASSEMGQSSYEQYF
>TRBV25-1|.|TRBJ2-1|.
TGTGCCAGCACCCGACGGGGACTGGCGATAATCTTC
CASTRRGLAIIF
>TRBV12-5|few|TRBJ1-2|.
TGTGCTAGTGCCGTCCCGGGAGGGGGCTATGGCTACACCTTC
CASAVPGGGYGYTF
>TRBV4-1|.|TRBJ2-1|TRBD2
TGCGCCAGCAGCCAGCTAGCGGGAGTGGGGAATGAGCAGTTCTTC
CASSQLAGVGNEQFF
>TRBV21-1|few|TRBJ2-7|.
TGTGCCAGCAGCAAAGACACACTAGTTCAGTACTTC
CASSKDTLVQYF
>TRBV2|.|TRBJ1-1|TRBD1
TGTGCCAGCGGCTCAGGACAGGGGGCCACTGAAGCTTTCTTT
CASGSGQGATEAFF
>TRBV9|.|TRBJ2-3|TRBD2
TGTGCCAGCAGCGTAGCTGGGCGGGAGGAGGATACGCAGTATTTT
CASSVAGREEDTQYF
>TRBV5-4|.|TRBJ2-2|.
TGTGCCAGCAGCGAACAGGGACCCGGGGAGCTGTTTTTT
CASSEQGPGELFF
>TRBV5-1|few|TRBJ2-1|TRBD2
TGCGCCAGCAGCTCTTTAGGAGCGGGAGTCACTGAGCAGTTCTTC
CASSSLGAGVTEQFF
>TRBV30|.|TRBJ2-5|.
TGTGCCTGGAGCCTCACAGGGGAGACCCAGTACTTC
CAWSLTGETQYF
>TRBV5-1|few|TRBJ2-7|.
TGCGCCAGCAGCTTGGACGTTACCGTCGGCGAGCAGTACTTC
CASSLDVTVGEQYF
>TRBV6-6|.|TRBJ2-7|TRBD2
TGTGCCAGCAGTGGTAGCGGGAGATACGAGCAGTACTTC
CASSGSGRYEQYF
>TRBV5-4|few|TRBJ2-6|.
TGTGCCAGCAGCTTGGATACTACTGGGGCCAACGTCCTGACTTTC
CASSLDTTGANVLTF
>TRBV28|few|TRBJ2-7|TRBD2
TGTGCCAGCATTGTTAGCGGGAGTGAAGGCGAGCAGTACTTC
CASIVSGSEGEQYF
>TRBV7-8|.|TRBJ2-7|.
TGTGCCAGCAGGAAGTCCGGGAGCTACGAGCAGTACTTC
CASRKSGSYEQYF
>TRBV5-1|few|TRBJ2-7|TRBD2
TGCGCCAGCAGCAATAGGACTAGCGGGACCTACGAGCAGTACTTC
CASSNRTSGTYEQYF
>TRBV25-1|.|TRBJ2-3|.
TGTGCCAGCAGTGACAAGCGGAGCGGATATTTTTACACAGATACGCAGTATTTT
CASSDKRSGYFYTDTQYF
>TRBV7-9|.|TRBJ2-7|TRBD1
TGTGCCAGCAGCCCCCAGACAGGGACCTACGAGCAGTACTTC
CASSPQTGTYEQYF
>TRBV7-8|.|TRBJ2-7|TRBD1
TGTGCCAGCAGCCACACCGGGACAGGGTACTCCTACGAGCAGTACTTC
CASSHTGTGYSYEQYF
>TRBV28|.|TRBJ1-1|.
TGTGCCAGCAGTTTAGTATCCAGGGGATTGAGTGAAGCTTTCTTT
CASSLVSRGLSEAFF
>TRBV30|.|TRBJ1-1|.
TGTGCCTGGAGTGTGGAGTGGAACACTGAAGCTTTCTTT
CAWSVEWNTEAFF
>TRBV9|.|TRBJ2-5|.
TGTGCCAGCAGCGGCCCTGGTCGTACGGACTCGCAAGAGACCCAGTACTTC
CASSGPGRTDSQETQYF
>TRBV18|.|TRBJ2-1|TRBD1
TGTGCCAGCTCACGGGACAGAGACAATGAGCAGTTCTTC
CASSRDRDNEQFF
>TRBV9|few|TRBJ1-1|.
TGTGCCAGCAGCCCCTACAGAGACACTGAAGCTTTCTTT
CASSPYRDTEAFF
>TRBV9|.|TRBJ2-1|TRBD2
TGTGCCAGCAGCGTATCGGGGGGCTCCTACAATGAGCAGTTCTTC
CASSVSGGSYNEQFF
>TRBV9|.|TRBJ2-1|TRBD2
TGTGCCAGCAGCCTTGGTGGGACTAGCGGGAGCCGCGAGCAGTTCTTC
CASSLGGTSGSREQFF
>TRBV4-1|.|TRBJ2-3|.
TGCGCCAGCAGCATAGACAGGACAGATACGCAGTATTTT
CASSIDRTDTQYF
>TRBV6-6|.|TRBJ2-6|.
TGTGCCAGCAGTTACTCGAGGGTCTCTGGGGCCAACGTCCTGACTTTC
CASSYSRVSGANVLTF